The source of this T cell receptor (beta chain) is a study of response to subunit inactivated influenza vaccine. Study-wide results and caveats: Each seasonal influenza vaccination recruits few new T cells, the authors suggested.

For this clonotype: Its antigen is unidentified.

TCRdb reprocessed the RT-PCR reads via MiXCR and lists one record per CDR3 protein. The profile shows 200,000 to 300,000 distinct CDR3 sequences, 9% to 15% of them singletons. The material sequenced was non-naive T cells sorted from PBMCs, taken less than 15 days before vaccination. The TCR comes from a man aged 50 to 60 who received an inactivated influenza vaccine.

The CDR3 reads CACFRAGYTF. In DNA form, the CDR3 reads TGTGCCTGTTTCAGGGCTGGCTACACCTTC. The J gene is TRBJ1-2, the V gene TRBV30; tentative D call: TRBD1 (5 bases). The CDR3 runs 10 residues. The germline V and J ends were trimmed by 6 bases and 7 bases, with 9 bases remaining between them. Germline loops: CDR1 GTSNPN, CDR2 SVGIG (reference sequence).